This TCR beta chain was sequenced during a study of blood T cell repertoires in COVID-19. Trimming cost V 2 bases and J 8 bases; bases outside gene matches: 13. In germline, CDR1 is SEHNR, CDR2 FQNEAQ (reference sequence). The CDR3 is 17 residues long. The method was immunoSEQ multiplex PCR; TCRdb's version includes in-frame clones alone and lacks a portion of them. The sample has 260,000 or so clones, about 80% seen once. This clone occurred a few times. The chain uses TRBV7-9 and TRBJ2-1, with 9 bases identical to TRBD1. The sequence came from a woman in her forties who had been exposed to COVID-19. Source material: PBMCs or T cells enriched from blood (not recorded which). The CDR3 loop reads CASSLSRGGTGYDEQFF. Written as DNA, the CDR3 is TGTGCCAGCAGCTTAAGTAGGGGCGGGACAGGGTATGATGAGCAGTTCTTC. Full variable domain (remainder filled in from reference TRBV7-9 and TRBJ2-1): DTGVSQNPRHKITKRGQNVTFRCDPISEHNRLYWYRQTLGQGPEFLTYFQNEAQLEKSRLLSDRFSAERPKGSFSTLEIQRTEQGDSAMYLCASSLSRGGTGYDEQFFGPGTRLTVL.